This T cell receptor (beta chain) was found in a study of CD8 T cells in Susac syndrome. CDR1 is KGHSH, CDR2 LQKENI, per germline. V lost 3 bases and J lost 1, with 7 bases in between. The CDR3 sequence is 14 residues long. CD8+ and CD4+ T cells taken from blood had their TCR beta sequenced. CD8+ and CD4+ T cells were negatively isolated; TEMRA cells were FACS-enriched. The RNA, about 0.45 to 1 ug, was put through reverse transcription using random hexamers. The amplification used immunoSEQ multiplex PCR on TCR beta CDR3; it spanned 54 Vbeta and 13 Jbeta. TCRdb passed the immunoSEQ multiplex PCR reads through MiXCR, listing each CDR3 protein once. Of 150,000 to 200,000 distinct CDR3 sequences in the sample, under 95% were seen once. Of note for this clonotype: Its matching antigen is unknown.

Findings of the study overall: The study acknowledged a relatively small number of individuals in its TCR sequencing and HLA analysis.

The receptor's source is a human donor in good health. The rearrangement uses TRBV18 and TRBJ1-5, with unresolved D. Sequenced material: CD4+ T cells from PBMCs. The CDR3 DNA reads TGTGCCAGCTCACCTCAGGACAGCAATCAGCCCCAGCATTTT. Protein product: CASSPQDSNQPQHF.